This T cell receptor (beta chain) was recorded in a study of Tregs in tolerant kidney transplant recipients. General study findings and limits: Some patients' samples used different primers over time, so nucleotide sequences weren't comparable.

Measured with immunoSEQ multiplex PCR; TCRdb has only the in-frame clones, and not every one. The repertoire has approximately 99,000 clones, roughly 89% of them found once; the top ten carry nearly 0.35%. CD4+CD25+CD127- Tregs, CD4+CD25- non-Tregs, CD4 and CD8 cells were sorted. Remarks on this clone: Antigen specificity is unknown.

The germline V and J ends were trimmed by 1 base and 4 bases, with 11 bases remaining between them. Germline CDR1 reads SGHTA; CDR2 reads FQGNSA. CDR3 size: 15 residues. Sample: CD4+ T cells from blood, taken before the transplant. This chain joins TRBV7-2 and TRBJ2-1, with D perhaps TRBD2 (7 bases). This clonotype was obtained from a human donor who received a combined kidney and bone marrow transplant. The CDR3 loop reads CASSLGRGLYNEQFF. The DNA for the CDR3 is TGTGCCAGCAGCTTAGGGCGGGGGCTTTACAATGAGCAGTTCTTC.